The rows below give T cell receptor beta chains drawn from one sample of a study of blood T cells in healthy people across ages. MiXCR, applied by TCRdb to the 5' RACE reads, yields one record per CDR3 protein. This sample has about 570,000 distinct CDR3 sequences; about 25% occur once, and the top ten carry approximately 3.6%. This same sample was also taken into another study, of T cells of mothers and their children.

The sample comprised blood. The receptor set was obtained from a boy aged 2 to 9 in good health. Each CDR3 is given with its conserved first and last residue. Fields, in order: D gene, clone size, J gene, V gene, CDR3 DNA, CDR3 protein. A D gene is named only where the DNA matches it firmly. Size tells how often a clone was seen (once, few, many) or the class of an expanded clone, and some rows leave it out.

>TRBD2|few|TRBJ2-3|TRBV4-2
TGTGCCAGCAGCCAAGCCCTAGCGGGGGAGCCAAGCACAGATACGCAGTATTTT
CASSQALAGEPSTDTQYF
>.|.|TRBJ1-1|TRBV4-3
TGCGCCAGCAGCCAAGATGACCGGGGAATATCCATGAACACTGAAGCTTTCTTT
CASSQDDRGISMNTEAFF
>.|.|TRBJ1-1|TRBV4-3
TGCGCCAGCAGCCAAGATGGTCGACGGGAAGCTTTCTTT
CASSQDGRREAFF
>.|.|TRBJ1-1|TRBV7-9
TGTGCCACCCTGCGGCAGGTTAACACTGAAGCTTTCTTT
CATLRQVNTEAFF
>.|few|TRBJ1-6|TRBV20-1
TGCAGTGCTAGCGGGCCCTCGGGCAATTCACCCCTCCACTTT
CSASGPSGNSPLHF
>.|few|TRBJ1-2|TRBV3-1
TGTGCCAGCAGCCAGGGGGGCGAAAGCTATGGCTACACCTTC
CASSQGGESYGYTF
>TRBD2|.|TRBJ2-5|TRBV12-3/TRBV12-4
TGTGCCAGCAGTTTATGGGGAGCGGGGCCCGAGGAGACCCAGTACTTC
CASSLWGAGPEETQYF
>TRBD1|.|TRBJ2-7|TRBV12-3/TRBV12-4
TGTGCCAGCAGTCGACAGGGGCTGGCACTATACGAGCAGTACTTC
CASSRQGLALYEQYF
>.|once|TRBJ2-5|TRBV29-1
TGCAGCGTTAAGTTGGTCCAGGAGACCCAGTACTTC
CSVKLVQETQYF
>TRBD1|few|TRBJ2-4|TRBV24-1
TGTGCCACCAGTGATTCCCGGGACAGACTAAACATTCAGTACTTC
CATSDSRDRLNIQYF
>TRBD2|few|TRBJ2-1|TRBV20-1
TGCAGTGCTAGAAGCTTCCTAGCGGGAGGGGACAATGAGCAGTTCTTC
CSARSFLAGGDNEQFF
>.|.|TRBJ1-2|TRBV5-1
TGCGCCAGCAGCCAAGACAACTATGGCTACACCTTC
CASSQDNYGYTF
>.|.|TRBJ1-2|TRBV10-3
TGTGCCATCAGCTCCTCCCCGACAGAGAACTATGGCTACACCTTC
CAISSSPTENYGYTF
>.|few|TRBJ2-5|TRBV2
TGTGCCAGCAGTGTGGAGGAACAAGAGACCCAGTACTTC
CASSVEEQETQYF
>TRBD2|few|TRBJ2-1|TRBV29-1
TGCAGCGTTGAATCAGCGGGAGGGGGTTGGGACAATGAGCAGTTCTTC
CSVESAGGGWDNEQFF
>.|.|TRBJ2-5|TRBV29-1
TGCAGCGTGCGACGCGGAGAGACCCAGTACTTC
CSVRRGETQYF
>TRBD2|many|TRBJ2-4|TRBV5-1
TGCGCCAGCAGCTCGGGACTAGCGTCGAACATTCAGTACTTC
CASSSGLASNIQYF
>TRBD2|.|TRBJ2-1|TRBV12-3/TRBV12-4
TGTGCCAGCAGAAATTCCGGGACTAGCGGTTACAATGAGCAGTTCTTC
CASRNSGTSGYNEQFF
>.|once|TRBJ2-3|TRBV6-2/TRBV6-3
TGTGCCAGCAGACGTCCCTCGAGGCACACAGATACGCAGTATTTT
CASRRPSRHTDTQYF
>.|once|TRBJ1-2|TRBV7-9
TGTGCCAGCAGCACGGGACGGACAAATGGCTACACCTTC
CASSTGRTNGYTF
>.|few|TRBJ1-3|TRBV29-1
TGCAGCGTTGTAGGCTATGGAAACACCATATATTTT
CSVVGYGNTIYF
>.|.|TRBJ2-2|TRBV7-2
TGTGCCAGCAGCACGGCCCGGGGGACCGGGGAGCTGTTTTTT
CASSTARGTGELFF
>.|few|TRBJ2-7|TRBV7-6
TGTGCCAGCAGCTTACCGAGGGGGGGGGACGAGCAGTACTTC
CASSLPRGGDEQYF
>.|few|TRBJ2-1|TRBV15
TGTGCCACCAGCAGAGATGAGGGTAGGCGGTACAATGAGCAGTTCTTC
CATSRDEGRRYNEQFF